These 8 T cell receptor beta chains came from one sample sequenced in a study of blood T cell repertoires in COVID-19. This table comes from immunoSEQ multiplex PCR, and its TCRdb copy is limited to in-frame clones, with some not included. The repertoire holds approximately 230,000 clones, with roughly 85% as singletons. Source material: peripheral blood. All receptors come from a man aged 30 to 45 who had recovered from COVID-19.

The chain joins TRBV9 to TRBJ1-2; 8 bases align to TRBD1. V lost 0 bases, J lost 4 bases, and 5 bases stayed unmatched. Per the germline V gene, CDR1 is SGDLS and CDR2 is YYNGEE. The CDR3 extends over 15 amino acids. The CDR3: CASSVGNRGSYGYTF. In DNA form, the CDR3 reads TGTGCCAGCAGCGTAGGCAACAGGGGGAGCTATGGCTACACCTTC.

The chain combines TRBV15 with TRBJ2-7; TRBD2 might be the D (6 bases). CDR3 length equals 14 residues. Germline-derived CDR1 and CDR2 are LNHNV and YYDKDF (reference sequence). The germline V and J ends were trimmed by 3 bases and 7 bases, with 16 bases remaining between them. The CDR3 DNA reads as TGTGCCACCAGCAGTAAAAGGGAGGTGGGGGAGCAGTACTTC. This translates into CATSSKREVGEQYF.

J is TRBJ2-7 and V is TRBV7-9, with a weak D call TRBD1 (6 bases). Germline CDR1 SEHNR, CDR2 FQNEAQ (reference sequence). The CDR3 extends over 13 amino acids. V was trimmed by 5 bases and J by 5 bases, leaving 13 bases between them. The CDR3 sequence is CASSRTGSNEQYF. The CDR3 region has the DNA TGTGCCAGCAGCCGTACAGGGTCCAACGAGCAGTACTTC. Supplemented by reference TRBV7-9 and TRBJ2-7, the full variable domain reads DTGVSQNPRHKITKRGQNVTFRCDPISEHNRLYWYRQTLGQGPEFLTYFQNEAQLEKSRLLSDRFSAERPKGSFSTLEIQRTEQGDSAMYLCASSRTGSNEQYFGPGTRLTVT.

Here the CDR3 DNA reads TGTGCCACGGCTCGGAACACTGAAGCTTTCTTT. The encoded protein is CATARNTEAFF. The chain combines TRBV15 with TRBJ1-1, with D unclear. Germline lookup yields CDR1 LNHNV and CDR2 YYDKDF (reference sequence). CDR3 length: 11 residues. Trimming took 9 bases from V and 1 from J, leaving 6 bases between them.

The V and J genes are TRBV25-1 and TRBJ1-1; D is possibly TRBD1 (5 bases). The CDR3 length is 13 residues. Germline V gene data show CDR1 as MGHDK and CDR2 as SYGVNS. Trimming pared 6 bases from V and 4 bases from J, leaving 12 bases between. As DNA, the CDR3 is TGTGCCAGCAGCGGCTGGGGGGTCACTGAAGCTTTCTTT. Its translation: CASSGWGVTEAFF.

This CDR3 reads CASSQQRTYEQYF. Written as DNA, the CDR3 is TGTGCCAGCAGCCAACAGCGTACCTACGAGCAGTACTTC. The chain carries TRBV14 and TRBJ2-7; D not resolved. Germline V gene sequence: CDR1 SGHDN, CDR2 FVKESK. CDR3 length equals 13 residues. V was shortened by 2 bases and J by 2 bases, with 7 bases between the two germline ends.

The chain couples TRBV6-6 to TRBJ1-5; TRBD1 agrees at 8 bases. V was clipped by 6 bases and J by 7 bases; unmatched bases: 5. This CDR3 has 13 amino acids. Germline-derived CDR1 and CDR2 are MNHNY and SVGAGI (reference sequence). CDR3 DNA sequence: TGTGCCAGCAGCCGACAGGGGAGCCAGCCCCAGCATTTT. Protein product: CASSRQGSQPQHF.

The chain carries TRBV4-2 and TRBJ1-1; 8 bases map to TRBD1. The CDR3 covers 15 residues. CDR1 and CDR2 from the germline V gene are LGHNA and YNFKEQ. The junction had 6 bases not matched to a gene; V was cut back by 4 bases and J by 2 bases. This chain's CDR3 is CASSRSTGDNTEAFF. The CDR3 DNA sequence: TGTGCCAGCAGCCGATCGACAGGGGATAACACTGAAGCTTTCTTT.